This T cell receptor (beta chain) was sequenced in a study of T cell repertoires in cytomegalovirus infection. This clonotype was observed many times. The antigen is not known. The CDR3 spans 13 residues. The V end lost 3 bases, the J end lost 7 bases, and 9 bases lay between the germline ends. The germline gives CDR1 SGHAT, CDR2 FQNNGV. MiXCR, run by TCRdb on the reads, gives a single entry per CDR3 protein. The profile shows around 740,000 distinct CDR3 sequences, less than 40% of them singletons. General study findings and limits: Public TCR beta family frequency separated CMV-and-HLA carriers, including in an independent cohort.

This chain links TRBV11-2 with TRBJ2-2; D unclear. The clonotype comes from a human donor in good health (CMV status not recorded). Some clones in this sample may be carry-over from other donors' samples. The sequenced material came from PBMCs. The CDR3: CASSFGVIGELFF. The CDR3 DNA reads TGTGCCAGCAGCTTTGGGGTTATCGGGGAGCTGTTTTTT. The variable domain in full, with the rest retrieved from reference TRBV11-2 and TRBJ2-2, is EAGVAQSPRYKIIEKRQSVAFWCNPISGHATLYWYQQILGQGPKLLIQFQNNGVVDDSQLPKDRFSAERLKGVDSTLKIQPAKLEDSAVYLCASSFGVIGELFFGEGSRLTVL.